The present T cell receptor beta chain was sequenced within a study of shared clonotypes between healthy human individuals. Background on the study: Three plates each covered CD4 naive and memory; CD8 naive two, CD8 memory one.

Every subset had its genomic DNA shared out evenly among several immunoSEQ plates. Template for every sorted-subset replicate PCR totaled 150 to 250 ng DNA, some 30,000 T cell genomes. The data were produced by immunoSEQ multiplex PCR, yet TCRdb's version contains in-frame clones alone and is incomplete. In the table there are some 650,000 clones, around 97% of which are singletons. V gave up 4 bases and J gave up 6 bases, with 16 bases separating them. This CDR3 spans 14 amino acids. CDR1 and CDR2 from the germline V gene are KGHSH and LQKENI. The sequencing input was naive CD4+ T cells sorted from blood. Subset of the sample: CD45RA+ positively selected. The TCR sequence derives from a young woman in good health. The chain recombines TRBV18 with TRBJ2-7, with D perhaps TRBD1 (6 bases). The CDR3 here is CASSQNRDEVEQYF. The CDR3 DNA follows: TGTGCCAGCTCACAAAACAGGGATGAGGTCGAGCAGTACTTC.